This TCR beta chain is from a study of blood T cell repertoires in COVID-19. Libraries were prepared by immunoSEQ multiplex PCR; TCRdb keeps only in-frame clonotypes and omits some of them. The sample records around 71,000 clones, approximately 83% being singletons. V shed 5 bases, J shed 5 bases, and the junction held 9 bases outside the gene matches. Germline-derived CDR1 and CDR2 are MNHEY and SMNVEV (reference sequence). The CDR3 is made up of 15 amino acids. V usage is TRBV27 and J usage is TRBJ1-1; TRBD1 matches at 9 bases. The sequenced material came from peripheral blood. This clonotype was sampled from a young man with COVID-19, enrolled during active disease. CDR3 nucleotides: TGTGCCAGCAGTCCGCTCGACAGGGGGTGGACTGAAGCTTTCTTT. As protein: CASSPLDRGWTEAFF.